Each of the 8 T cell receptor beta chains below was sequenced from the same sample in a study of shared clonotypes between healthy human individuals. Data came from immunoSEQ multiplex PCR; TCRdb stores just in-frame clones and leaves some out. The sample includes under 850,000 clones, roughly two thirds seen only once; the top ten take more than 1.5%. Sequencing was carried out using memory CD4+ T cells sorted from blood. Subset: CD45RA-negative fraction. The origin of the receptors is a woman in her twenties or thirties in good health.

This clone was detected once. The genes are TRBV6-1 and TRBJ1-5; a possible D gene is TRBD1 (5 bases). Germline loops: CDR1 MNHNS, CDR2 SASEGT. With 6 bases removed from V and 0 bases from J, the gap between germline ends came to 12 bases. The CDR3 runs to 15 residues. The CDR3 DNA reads TGTGCCAGCAGCGAGACAGCGGCTAGCAATCAGCCCCAGCATTTT. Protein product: CASSETAASNQPQHF.

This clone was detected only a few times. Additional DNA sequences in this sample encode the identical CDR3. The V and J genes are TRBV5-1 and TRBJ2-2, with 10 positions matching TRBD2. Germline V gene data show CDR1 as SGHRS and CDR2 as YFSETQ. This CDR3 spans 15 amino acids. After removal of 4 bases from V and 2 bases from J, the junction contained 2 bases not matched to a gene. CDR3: CASSLAGVNTGELFF. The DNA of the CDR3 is TGCGCCAGCAGCCTAGCGGGAGTAAACACCGGGGAGCTGTTTTTT.

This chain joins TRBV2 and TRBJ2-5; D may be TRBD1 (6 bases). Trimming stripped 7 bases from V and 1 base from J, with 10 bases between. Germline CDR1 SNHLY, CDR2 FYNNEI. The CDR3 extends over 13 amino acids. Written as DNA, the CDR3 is TGTGCCAGCAACAGGGCATTCCAAGAGACCCAGTACTTC. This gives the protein CASNRAFQETQYF.

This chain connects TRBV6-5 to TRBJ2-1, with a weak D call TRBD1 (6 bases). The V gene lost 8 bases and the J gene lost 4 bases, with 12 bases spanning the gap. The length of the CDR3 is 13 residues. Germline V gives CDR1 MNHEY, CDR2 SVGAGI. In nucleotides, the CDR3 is TGTGCCAGCGGACGGACAGAATACAATGAGCAGTTCTTC. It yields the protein CASGRTEYNEQFF.

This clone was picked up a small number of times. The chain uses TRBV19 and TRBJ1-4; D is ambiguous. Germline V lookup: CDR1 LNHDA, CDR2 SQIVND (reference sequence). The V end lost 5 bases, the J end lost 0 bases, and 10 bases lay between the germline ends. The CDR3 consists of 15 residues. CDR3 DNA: TGTGCCAGTAGTGTGACACAAACAACTAATGAAAAACTGTTTTTT. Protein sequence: CASSVTQTTNEKLFF.

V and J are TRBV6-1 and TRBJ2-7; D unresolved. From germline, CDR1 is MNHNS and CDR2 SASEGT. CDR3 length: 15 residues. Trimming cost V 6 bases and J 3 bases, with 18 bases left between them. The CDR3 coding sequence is TGTGCCAGCAGCTCGGTAAATTATGGCCTCTACGAGCAGTACTTC. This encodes CASSSVNYGLYEQYF.

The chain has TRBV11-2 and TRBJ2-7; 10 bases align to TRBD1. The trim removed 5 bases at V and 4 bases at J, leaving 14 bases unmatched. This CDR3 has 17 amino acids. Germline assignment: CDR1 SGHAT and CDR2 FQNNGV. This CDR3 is CASSTIRDRGTSYEQYF. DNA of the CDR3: TGTGCCAGCAGCACAATCCGGGACAGGGGAACCTCTTACGAGCAGTACTTC.

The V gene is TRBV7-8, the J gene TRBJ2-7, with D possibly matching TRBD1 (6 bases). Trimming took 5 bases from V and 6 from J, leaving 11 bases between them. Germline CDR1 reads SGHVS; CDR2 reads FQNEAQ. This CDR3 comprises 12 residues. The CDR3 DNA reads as TGTGCCAGCAGCGCCACAGGGATCGAGCAGTACTTC. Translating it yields CASSATGIEQYF.